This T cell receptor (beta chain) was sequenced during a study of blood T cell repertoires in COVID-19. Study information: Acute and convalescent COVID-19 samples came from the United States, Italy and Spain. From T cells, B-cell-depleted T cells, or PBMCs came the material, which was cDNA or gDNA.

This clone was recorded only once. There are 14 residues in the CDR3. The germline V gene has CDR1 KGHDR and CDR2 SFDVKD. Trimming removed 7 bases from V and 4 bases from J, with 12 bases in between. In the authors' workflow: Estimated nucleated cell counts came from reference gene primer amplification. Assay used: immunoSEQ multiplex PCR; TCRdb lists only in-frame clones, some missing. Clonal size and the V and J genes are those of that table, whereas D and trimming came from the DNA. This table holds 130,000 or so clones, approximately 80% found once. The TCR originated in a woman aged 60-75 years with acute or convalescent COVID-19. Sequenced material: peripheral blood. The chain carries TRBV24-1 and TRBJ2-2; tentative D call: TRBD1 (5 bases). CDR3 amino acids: CATSTIGATGELFF. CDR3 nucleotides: TGTGCCACCAGCACCATTGGGGCCACCGGGGAGCTGTTTTTT.